The rows below give T cell receptor beta chains drawn from one sample of a study of shared clonotypes between healthy human individuals. Sequencing was performed with immunoSEQ multiplex PCR; in TCRdb, only in-frame clones are kept and a portion is missing. The table has about 1.5 million clones, roughly 96% seen once; the top ten hold 1.2%. What was sequenced was naive CD4+ T cells sorted from blood. These receptors all come from a man under 40 in good health. The CDR3 runs from the conserved cysteine through the conserved F or W. Fields, in order: clone size, D gene, J gene, V gene, CDR3 DNA, CDR3 protein. A D gene is named only where the DNA matches it firmly. Clone size appears in some rows only: once, few, many, or a class for an expanded clone.

NA | NA | TRBJ1-5 | TRBV5-1 | TGCGCCAGCAGCCCCGGGACTTCTGGTAGCAATCAGCCCCAGCATTTT | CASSPGTSGSNQPQHF
NA | NA | TRBJ2-1 | TRBV5-1 | TGCGCCAGCAGCCCCGGGAGTACAAACTACAATGAGCAGTTCTTC | CASSPGSTNYNEQFF
NA | TRBD2 | TRBJ2-1 | TRBV11-2 | TGTGCCAGCAGCCCGACTAGCGGGAGGGACGAGCAGTTCTTC | CASSPTSGRDEQFF
NA | TRBD2 | TRBJ2-3 | TRBV5-5 | TGTGCCAGCAGCTCGAGACTAGCGGGAGGGTTTAGCACAGATACGCAGTATTTT | CASSSRLAGGFSTDTQYF
NA | TRBD2 | TRBJ2-3 | TRBV5-1 | TGCGCCAGCAGCTTGACTAGCGGGAGAGGAGGTACGCAGTATTTT | CASSLTSGRGGTQYF
NA | TRBD2 | TRBJ2-7 | TRBV7-2 | TGTGCCAGCAGCGCCGGGACTAGCGGTTCCTACGAGCAGTACTTC | CASSAGTSGSYEQYF
NA | NA | TRBJ2-7 | TRBV11-2 | TGTGCCAGCAGCTTAGCACCTCCGGGACTCCTCCCCTTCTACGAGCAGTACTTC | CASSLAPPGLLPFYEQYF
NA | NA | TRBJ1-3 | TRBV15 | TGTGCCACCAGCAGAGATCGGGGGGCTGGAAACACCATATATTTT | CATSRDRGAGNTIYF
NA | NA | TRBJ2-1 | TRBV11-2 | TGTGCCAGCAGCTTGATAGTGCCTGAGCAGTTCTTC | CASSLIVPEQFF
NA | NA | TRBJ2-3 | TRBV2 | TGTGCCAGCAGCGCCTTCGGAGCTTCTAGCACAGATACGCAGTATTTT | CASSAFGASSTDTQYF
NA | TRBD1 | TRBJ1-2 | TRBV28 | TGTGCCAGCAGGCCCCCTCAGGGGGCTTTCTATGGCTACACCTTC | CASRPPQGAFYGYTF
NA | TRBD2 | TRBJ2-5 | TRBV10-3 | TGTGCCATCAGTGAATCCGGGACTAGCGGGAGCCATGAGACCCAGTACTTC | CAISESGTSGSHETQYF
NA | NA | TRBJ2-7 | TRBV11-2 | TGTGCCAGCAGCTTAGCCCCCGAACGCTACGAGCAGTACTTC | CASSLAPERYEQYF
NA | NA | TRBJ2-2 | TRBV7-8 | TGTGCCAGCAGCTTATCTCCAGGGGATGAAGATATTAAGGCCGGGGAGCTGTTTTTT | CASSLSPGDEDIKAGELFF
NA | NA | TRBJ2-5 | TRBV5-1 | TGCGCCAGCAGCTTGGAGGAGGGCCAAGAGACCCAGTACTTC | CASSLEEGQETQYF
few | NA | TRBJ1-1 | TRBV18 | TGTGCCAGCTCACCGGGCACTGAAGCTTTCTTT | CASSPGTEAFF
NA | TRBD1 | TRBJ2-3 | TRBV28 | TGTGCCAGCAGCCAAATTACCGGGACAGGGGGTACAGATACGCAGTATTTT | CASSQITGTGGTDTQYF
NA | NA | TRBJ2-3 | TRBV19 | TGTGCCAGTAGTAATAGGGGGGGATTGGCAGATACGCAGTATTTT | CASSNRGGLADTQYF
NA | NA | TRBJ2-1 | TRBV29-1 | TGCAGCGTTGAAGTTTTAGAGGGAGGTGAGCAGTTCTTC | CSVEVLEGGEQFF
NA | NA | TRBJ2-1 | TRBV5-1 | TGCGCCAGCAGCCCACGGTTAAACCATTACAATGAGCAGTTCTTC | CASSPRLNHYNEQFF
NA | TRBD1 | TRBJ2-7 | TRBV6-5 | TGTGCCAGCAGAAACGGACAGGGGTACGAGCAGTACTTC | CASRNGQGYEQYF
NA | NA | TRBJ2-7 | TRBV7-2 | TGTGCCAGCAGCTCCCCCGGCGACGAGCAGTACTTC | CASSSPGDEQYF
NA | NA | TRBJ1-3 | TRBV10-3 | TGTGCCATCAGTCTGGGTCAGAACTCTGGAAACACCATATATTTT | CAISLGQNSGNTIYF
NA | TRBD2 | TRBJ2-3 | TRBV29-1 | TGCAGCGTTAGGGCTAGCGGGAGCACAGATACGCAGTATTTT | CSVRASGSTDTQYF
once | TRBD2 | TRBJ2-3 | TRBV25-1 | TGTGCCAGCAGTGATCCCAAACGGGGGGCAGATACGCAGTATTTT | CASSDPKRGADTQYF
once | NA | TRBJ1-5 | TRBV28 | TGTGCCAGCAGTTCGGGGCAGCCCCAGCATTTT | CASSSGQPQHF
once | NA | TRBJ2-7 | TRBV4-1 | TGCGCCAGCAGCCCCACTATAAGGCAGGTGACTAACTACGAGCAGTACTTC | CASSPTIRQVTNYEQYF
NA | TRBD1 | TRBJ2-7 | TRBV6-5 | TGTGCCAGCAGCCGAGGGACAGCCTACGAGCAGTACTTC | CASSRGTAYEQYF
NA | TRBD2 | TRBJ2-3 | TRBV2 | TGTGCCAGCAGTGTCCTAGCGGTCACAGATACGCAGTATTTT | CASSVLAVTDTQYF
NA | NA | TRBJ2-7 | TRBV11-2 | TGTGCCAGCAGCCTTGACAGATCACTCTACGAGCAGTACTTC | CASSLDRSLYEQYF